This TCR beta chain was identified during a study of T cells in Graves' hyperthyroidism and ophthalmopathy. Study-level information: At the time of initial diagnosis and before any treatment, peripheral blood was collected.

This clonotype showed up many times. Antigen unknown. Patients aged 18 to 65 had newly diagnosed hyperthyroidism lasting under 2 months. Uncontrolled infection, other autoimmune disease, pregnancy and lactation each barred patients from inclusion. V lost 4 bases to trimming and J lost 5 bases; unmatched junction nucleotides: 8. The CDR3 consists of 14 residues. Germline V gene data show CDR1 as MNHNS and CDR2 as SASEGT. RNA transcripts were the template for amplifying TCR beta CDR3 regions. TCR CDR3 regions were first amplified by RT-PCR with HTBI primers. TCRdb reanalysed the multiplex PCR reads using MiXCR and keeps one entry per CDR3 protein. This table has approximately 25,000 distinct CDR3 sequences, less than 45% appearing once. Study-wide results and caveats: In validation, the model predicted ophthalmopathy. These predictions came a median 6.5 months before onset.

This chain links TRBV6-1 with TRBJ2-7; 7 bases map to TRBD2. The sequence derives from a woman aged 25 to 39 with Graves' hyperthyroidism. The specimen was blood. The CDR3 is CASSVVGLYDEQYF. The CDR3 DNA reads TGTGCCAGCAGTGTGGTGGGACTATATGACGAGCAGTACTTC.